Each of the 7 T cell receptor beta chains below was sequenced from the same sample in a study of cytomegalovirus exposure and HLA in healthy donors. 13 Jbeta primers and 60 Vbeta primers were used for the PCR. Profiling relied on immunoSEQ multiplex PCR, and the TCRdb table lists in-frame clones only, not all of them. Seen here are about 180,000 clones, over 70% observed once, and the top ten hold approximately 0.51%. The material sequenced was PBMCs. These TCRs come from a woman between 50 and 59 years old in good health and CMV-seronegative.

The table lists this clone with a count of one. This sequence joins TRBV28 and TRBJ2-7; 10 positions agree with TRBD2. V lost 2 bases to trimming and J lost 4 bases; unmatched junction nucleotides: 8. The length of the CDR3 is 16 residues. CDR1 MDHEN and CDR2 SYDVKM come from the germline V gene. This CDR3 reads CASSLPGTSVPYEQYF. Written as DNA, the CDR3 is TGTGCCAGCAGTTTACCGGGGACTAGCGTTCCGTACGAGCAGTACTTC.

V gene TRBV7-2 combines with J gene TRBJ2-7; maybe TRBD1 (5 bases). Per germline, CDR1 SGHTA and CDR2 FQGNSA. The CDR3 runs to 12 residues. Between the trimmed V and J ends, which lost 4 bases and 2 bases, there was a span of 6 bases. In nucleotides, the CDR3 is TGTGCCAGCAGCTCAGGGACCTACGAGCAGTACTTC. Translating gives CASSSGTYEQYF.

This chain links TRBV28 with TRBJ1-2; TRBD1 aligns across 7 bases. Losses at the gene ends were 4 bases for V and 5 bases for J; bases not matched to a gene: 10. The V gene's germline CDR1 is MDHEN and CDR2 SYDVKM. The CDR3 extends over 15 amino acids. CDR3 residues: CASSSQGVGTYGYTF. The CDR3 DNA sequence: TGTGCCAGCAGTTCCCAGGGGGTAGGCACATATGGCTACACCTTC.

The gene calls are TRBV18 and TRBJ2-5; 8 nucleotides agree with TRBD1. The CDR3 has 14 amino acids. Germline CDR1 KGHSH, CDR2 LQKENI. Losses at the gene ends were 5 bases for V and 5 bases for J; bases not matched to a gene: 7. CDR3 residues: CASSSQGADETQYF. Written as DNA, the CDR3 is TGTGCCAGCTCATCCCAGGGGGCTGACGAGACCCAGTACTTC.

This clone was counted a single time. The chain is built from TRBV2 and TRBJ1-4; D is possibly TRBD1 (5 bases). Trimming shortened V by 2 bases and J by 7 bases, and 8 bases separated the two germline ends. CDR3 length: 13 residues. Germline V gene lookup returns CDR1 SNHLY and CDR2 FYNNEI. CDR3 protein: CASSERQSEKLFF. CDR3 DNA sequence: TGTGCCAGCAGTGAACGACAGAGTGAAAAACTGTTTTTT.

The CDR3 DNA sequence: TGTGCCTGGAGGGACAGGACGAGCTCCTACGAGCAGTACTTC. It translates to CAWRDRTSSYEQYF. The J gene is TRBJ2-7, the V gene TRBV30; 7 bases line up with TRBD1. There are 14 residues in the CDR3. Germline CDR1 reads GTSNPN; CDR2 reads SVGIG (reference sequence). J was trimmed by 0 bases and V by 3 bases; bases with no gene match: 5.

V gene TRBV4-3 combines with J gene TRBJ2-1; TRBD2 aligns across 11 bases. V lost 0 bases to trimming and J lost 5 bases; unmatched junction nucleotides: 9. There are 18 residues in the CDR3. CDR1 is LGHNA, CDR2 YSLEER, per germline. CDR3 protein: CASSQEGLAGGTHNEQFF. In nucleotides, the CDR3 is TGCGCCAGCAGCCAAGAGGGGCTAGCGGGGGGCACCCACAATGAGCAGTTCTTC.